These 17 T cell receptor beta chains were sequenced from one sample in a study of blood T cell repertoires in COVID-19. Only in-frame clones appear in the TCRdb table, and some are missing; sequencing was by immunoSEQ multiplex PCR. Among approximately 200,000 clones listed, roughly 89% were seen once. Sequenced sample: PBMCs or T cells enriched from blood (not recorded which). The origin of the receptors is a woman aged 35 to 49 with acute COVID-19.

The CDR3 loop reads CASSLYDRGLNTEAFF. The CDR3 bases are TGTGCCAGCAGCTTATACGACAGGGGATTGAACACTGAAGCTTTCTTT. This chain links TRBV7-8 with TRBJ1-1, with TRBD1 identical over 8 bases. The trim removed 2 bases at V and 0 bases at J, leaving 5 bases unmatched. The germline V gene encodes CDR1 SGHVS and CDR2 FQNEAQ. The CDR3 is 16 residues long.

In its sample, this clone was seen once. This CDR3 reads CASIFGGAVSYNEQFF. As DNA, the CDR3 is TGTGCCAGCATCTTTGGGGGGGCAGTCTCCTACAATGAGCAGTTCTTC. The chain links TRBV28 to TRBJ2-1, with D maybe TRBD2 (7 bases). From germline, CDR1 is MDHEN and CDR2 SYDVKM. CDR3 length: 16 residues. V was cut by 7 bases and J by 0 bases, with 16 bases left in between. The full variable domain, with the rest looked up from reference TRBV28 and TRBJ2-1, is DVKVTQSSRYLVKRTGEKVFLECVQDMDHENMFWYRQDPGLGLRLIYFSYDVKMKEKGDIPEGYSVSREKKERFSLILESASTNQTSMYLCASIFGGAVSYNEQFFGPGTRLTVL.

The V gene is TRBV4-3, the J gene TRBJ2-2, with D unresolved. The CDR3 runs 16 residues. In germline, CDR1 is LGHNA, CDR2 YSLEER. V dropped 2 bases and J dropped 6 bases, with 16 bases sitting between them. The CDR3 here is CASSQSPLFFSGELFF. CDR3 bases: TGCGCCAGCAGCCAATCTCCTTTATTCTTCTCCGGGGAGCTGTTTTTT.

The chain employs TRBV2 and TRBJ1-1; 8 nucleotides align to TRBD1. This CDR3 spans 15 amino acids. V shed 6 bases, J shed 4 bases, and the junction held 10 bases outside the gene matches. The germline V gene has CDR1 SNHLY and CDR2 FYNNEI. CDR3 coding DNA: TGTGCCAGCAGACCAGGACAGGGAGGTGGCACTGAAGCTTTCTTT. This gives the protein CASRPGQGGGTEAFF.

J is TRBJ1-3 and V is TRBV28; TRBD1 is a possible D gene (6 bases). The V and J ends lost 9 bases and 6 bases respectively, with 18 bases between them. This CDR3 is 14 amino acids long. Germline assignment: CDR1 MDHEN and CDR2 SYDVKM. The CDR3 is CASFTGTWPNTIYF. CDR3 sequence (DNA): TGTGCCAGTTTCACCGGGACATGGCCAAACACCATATATTTT.

This chain uses TRBV2 with TRBJ2-2, with 8 positions matching TRBD1. Germline CDR1 and CDR2: SNHLY and FYNNEI. CDR3 length equals 16 residues. V shed 6 bases and J 2 bases; nucleotides not matched to a gene: 8. CDR3: CASSEPGTGNTGELFF. DNA for the CDR3: TGTGCCAGCAGCGAACCCGGGACAGGTAACACCGGGGAGCTGTTTTTT.

The rearrangement joins TRBV7-2 to TRBJ1-6, with TRBD1 matching over 8 bases. CDR3 length equals 15 residues. V was pared by 2 bases and J by 5 bases, with 2 bases of the junction left unmatched. Germline CDR1 SGHTA, CDR2 FQGNSA. CDR3 loop: CASSLSRGHNSPLHF. CDR3 bases: TGTGCCAGCAGCTTATCCAGGGGGCATAATTCACCCCTCCACTTT.

The V gene is TRBV7-9, the J gene TRBJ1-2; no firm D call. This CDR3 has 15 residues. Germline V gives CDR1 SEHNR, CDR2 FQNEAQ (reference sequence). V was pared by 1 base and J by 0 bases, with 9 bases between. This CDR3 is CASSLVLSSNYGYTF. DNA of the CDR3: TGTGCCAGCAGCTTAGTTCTGAGCTCTAACTATGGCTACACCTTC.

The chain has TRBV4-1 and TRBJ1-4, with 10 bases that match TRBD1. V lost 4 bases to trimming and J lost 8 bases; unmatched junction nucleotides: 10. Germline CDR1 and CDR2: MGHRA and YSYEKL. This CDR3 contains 16 residues. The CDR3 protein is CASSPMGRDRGEKLFF. In nucleotides, the CDR3 is TGCGCCAGCAGCCCAATGGGCCGGGACAGGGGAGAAAAACTGTTTTTT.

This chain uses TRBV29-1 with TRBJ2-1, with TRBD1 identical over 9 bases. Germline V gene sequence: CDR1 SQVTM, CDR2 ANQGSEA. V dropped 0 bases and J dropped 7; count of bases not matched to a gene: 10. This CDR3 spans 16 amino acids. DNA of the CDR3: TGCAGCGTTGAAGACCGGCGTGGGACAGGGAATAATGAGCAGTTCTTC. Protein product: CSVEDRRGTGNNEQFF.

V is TRBV27 and J is TRBJ2-5, with D possibly TRBD2 on 6 matching bases. The CDR3 has 15 amino acids. Trimming stripped 3 bases from V and 5 bases from J, with 16 bases between. CDR1 is MNHEY, CDR2 SMNVEV, per germline (reference sequence). CDR3 DNA: TGTGCCAGCAGTTTCACCTGGGGGAGGTGGGAGACCCAGTACTTC. The encoded protein is CASSFTWGRWETQYF.

The chain is built from TRBV6-2 or TRBV6-3 and TRBJ2-1; weak D call: TRBD2 (5 bases). The CDR3 spans 15 residues. V lost 5 bases to trimming and J lost 5 bases, with 16 bases between them. Germline V gives CDR1 MNHEY, CDR2 SVGEGT. The CDR3 DNA is TGTGCCAGCAGTCGATCTAGCAACGGGAACAATGAGCAGTTCTTC. It translates to CASSRSSNGNNEQFF.

The chain recombines TRBV24-1 with TRBJ1-3, with D maybe TRBD1 (6 bases). Trimming left V 4 bases short and J 0 bases short, with 18 bases between. The CDR3 contains 18 residues. Germline assignment: CDR1 KGHDR and CDR2 SFDVKD. DNA for the CDR3: TGTGCCACCAGTGACAGCGATACCACAGGGAGCTCTGGAAACACCATATATTTT. It codes for CATSDSDTTGSSGNTIYF.

This chain uses TRBV18 with TRBJ1-6, with 11 bases that match TRBD1. Germline V lookup: CDR1 KGHSH, CDR2 LQKENI. Trimming at V came to 3 bases and at J to 8 bases, leaving 3 bases not matched to a gene. The CDR3 sequence is 15 residues long. The CDR3 sequence is CASSPWTGGDSPLHF. In DNA, the CDR3 is TGTGCCAGCTCACCCTGGACAGGGGGCGATTCACCCCTCCACTTT.

J is TRBJ2-7 and V is TRBV5-1; D call uncertain. Germline V gene sequence: CDR1 SGHRS, CDR2 YFSETQ. The CDR3 is made up of 13 amino acids. Trimming pared 0 bases from V and 4 bases from J, leaving 8 bases between. The CDR3 region has the DNA TGCGCCAGCAGCTTGGCACAGTCTTACGAGCAGTACTTC. Translation gives CASSLAQSYEQYF.

The chain links TRBV14 to TRBJ1-1; D is unresolved. The germline gives CDR1 SGHDN, CDR2 FVKESK. Between the trimmed V and J ends, which lost 0 bases and 2 bases, there was a span of 7 bases. The length of the CDR3 is 14 residues. The CDR3 DNA reads TGTGCCAGCAGCCAAGAGTTCAGAAACACTGAAGCTTTCTTT. It specifies CASSQEFRNTEAFF. Variable domain in full (rest from reference TRBV14 and TRBJ1-1): EAGVTQFPSHSVIEKGQTVTLRCDPISGHDNLYWYRRVMGKEIKFLLHFVKESKQDESGMPNNRFLAERTGGTYSTLKVQPAELEDSGVYFCASSQEFRNTEAFFGQGTRLTVV.

This sequence joins TRBV2 and TRBJ2-3, with 11 bases that match TRBD2. This CDR3 comprises 15 residues. The J segment lost 6 bases and the V segment lost 6 bases, leaving 8 bases of the junction unmatched. Germline V lookup: CDR1 SNHLY, CDR2 FYNNEI. CDR3 sequence (DNA): TGTGCCAGCAGGAGCGGGACTAGCGGTCTGGATACGCAGTATTTT. Protein: CASRSGTSGLDTQYF.